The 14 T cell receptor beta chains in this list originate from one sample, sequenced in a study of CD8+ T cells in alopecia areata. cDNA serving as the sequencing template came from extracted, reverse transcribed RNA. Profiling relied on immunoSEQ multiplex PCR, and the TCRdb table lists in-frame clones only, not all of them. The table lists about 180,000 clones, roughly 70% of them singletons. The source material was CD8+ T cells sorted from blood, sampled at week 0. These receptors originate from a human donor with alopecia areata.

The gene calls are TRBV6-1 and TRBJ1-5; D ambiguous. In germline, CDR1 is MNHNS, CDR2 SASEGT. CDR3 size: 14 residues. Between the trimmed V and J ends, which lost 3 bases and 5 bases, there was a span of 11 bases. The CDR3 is CASSDRLEDQPQHF. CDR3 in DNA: TGTGCCAGCAGTGATCGTCTGGAAGATCAGCCCCAGCATTTT.

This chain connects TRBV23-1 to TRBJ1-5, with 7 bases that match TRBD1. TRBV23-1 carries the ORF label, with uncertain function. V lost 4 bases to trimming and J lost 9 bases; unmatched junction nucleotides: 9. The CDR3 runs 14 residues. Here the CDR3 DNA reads TGCGCCAGCAGTCGTCCAGGGGGTCTGAGGCCCCAGCATTTT. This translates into CASSRPGGLRPQHF.

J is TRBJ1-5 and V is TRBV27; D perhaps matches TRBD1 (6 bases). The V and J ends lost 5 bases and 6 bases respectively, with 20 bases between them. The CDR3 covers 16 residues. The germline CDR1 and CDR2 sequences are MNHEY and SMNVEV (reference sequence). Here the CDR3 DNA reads TGTGCCAGCAGTCCAACCAGGGGCGCGTATGGTCAGCCCCAGCATTTT. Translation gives CASSPTRGAYGQPQHF.

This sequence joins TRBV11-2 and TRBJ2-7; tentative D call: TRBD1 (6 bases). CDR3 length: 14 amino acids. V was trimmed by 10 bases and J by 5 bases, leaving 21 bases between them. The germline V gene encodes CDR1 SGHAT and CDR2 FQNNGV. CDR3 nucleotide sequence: TGTGCCACCAGAGACTCCCAGGGGCTGGACGAGCAGTACTTC. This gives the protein CATRDSQGLDEQYF.

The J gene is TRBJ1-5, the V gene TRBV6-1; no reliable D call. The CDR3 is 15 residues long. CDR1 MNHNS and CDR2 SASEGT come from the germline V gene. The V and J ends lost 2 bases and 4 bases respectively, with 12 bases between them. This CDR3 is CASSEYGVINQPQHF. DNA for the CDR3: TGTGCCAGCAGTGAATATGGGGTGATAAATCAGCCCCAGCATTTT.

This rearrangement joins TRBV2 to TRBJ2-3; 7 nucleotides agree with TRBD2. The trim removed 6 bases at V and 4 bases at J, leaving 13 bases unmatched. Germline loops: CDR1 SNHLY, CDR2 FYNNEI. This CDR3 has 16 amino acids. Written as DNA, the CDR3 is TGTGCCAGCAGCCTCCAGGGACTAAGGATGTCAGATACGCAGTATTTT. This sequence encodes CASSLQGLRMSDTQYF. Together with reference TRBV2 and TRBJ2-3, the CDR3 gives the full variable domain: EPEVTQTPSHQVTQMGQEVILRCVPISNHLYFYWYRQILGQKVEFLVSFYNNEISEKSEIFDDQFSVERPDGSNFTLKIRSTKLEDSAMYFCASSLQGLRMSDTQYFGPGTRLTVL.

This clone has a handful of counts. The CDR3 region has the DNA TGTGCCAGCAGCTTAGGGGCGGAGACCCAGTACTTC. Its protein product is CASSLGAETQYF. The gene calls are TRBV7-9 and TRBJ2-5; no definite D call. The V end was cut by 1 base, the J end by 5 bases, with 5 bases between. The CDR3 is 12 residues long. In germline, CDR1 is SEHNR, CDR2 FQNEAQ (reference sequence).

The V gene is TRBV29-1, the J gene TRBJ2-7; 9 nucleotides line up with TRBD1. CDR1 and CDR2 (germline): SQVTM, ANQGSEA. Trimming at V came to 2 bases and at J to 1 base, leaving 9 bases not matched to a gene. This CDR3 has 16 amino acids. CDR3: CSVEWDTGGNSYEQYF. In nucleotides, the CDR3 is TGCAGCGTTGAATGGGATACAGGGGGCAATTCCTACGAGCAGTACTTC.

The CDR3 sequence: CASGTIVSYEQYF. In DNA, the CDR3 is TGTGCCAGCGGGACAATCGTCTCCTACGAGCAGTACTTC. The chain recombines TRBV27 with TRBJ2-7; TRBD1 is a possible D gene (6 bases). The germline CDR1 and CDR2 sequences are MNHEY and SMNVEV (reference sequence). The CDR3 sequence is 13 residues long. V dropped 8 bases and J dropped 0 bases, with 11 bases sitting between them.

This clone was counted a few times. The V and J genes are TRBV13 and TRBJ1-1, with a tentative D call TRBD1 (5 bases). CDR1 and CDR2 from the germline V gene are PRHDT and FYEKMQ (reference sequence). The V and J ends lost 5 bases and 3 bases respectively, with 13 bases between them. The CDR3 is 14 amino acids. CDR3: CASSPEGAYTEAFF. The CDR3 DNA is TGTGCCAGCAGCCCAGAAGGGGCCTACACTGAAGCTTTCTTT.

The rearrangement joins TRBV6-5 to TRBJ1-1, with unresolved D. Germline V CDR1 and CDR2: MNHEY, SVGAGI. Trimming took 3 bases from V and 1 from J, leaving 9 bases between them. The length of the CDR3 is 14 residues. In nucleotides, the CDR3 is TGTGCCAGCAGTTATTTTGAGGGGAACACTGAAGCTTTCTTT. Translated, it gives CASSYFEGNTEAFF.

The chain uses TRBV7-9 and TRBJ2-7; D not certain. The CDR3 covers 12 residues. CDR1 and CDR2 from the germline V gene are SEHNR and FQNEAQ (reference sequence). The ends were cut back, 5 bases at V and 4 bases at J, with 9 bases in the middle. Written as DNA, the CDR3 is TGTGCCAGCAGCAATCTGGATTACGAGCAGTACTTC. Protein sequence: CASSNLDYEQYF.

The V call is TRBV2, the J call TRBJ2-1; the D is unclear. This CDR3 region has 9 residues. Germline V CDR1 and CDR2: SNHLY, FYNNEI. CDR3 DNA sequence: TGTGGATCGGGTCCTGGCGGGTTCTTC. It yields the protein CGSGPGGFF.

CDR3 sequence reads: CASSSLGREGNIQYF. For the CDR3, the DNA is TGTGCCAGCAGCTCCCTTGGACGGGAGGGCAACATTCAGTACTTC. V and J are TRBV7-6 and TRBJ2-4; TRBD2 matches 8 bases. Germline values: CDR1 SGHVS, CDR2 FNYEAQ. The J segment lost 7 bases and the V segment lost 4 bases, leaving 9 bases of the junction unmatched. The CDR3 spans 15 residues.